What follows describes a single TCR beta chain. Only in-frame clones appear in the TCRdb table, and some are missing; sequencing was by immunoSEQ multiplex PCR. Seen here are approximately 200,000 clones, about 85% observed once, and the top ten hold roughly 20%. This specimen comes from a study of blood T cell repertoires in COVID-19. The CDR3 covers 15 residues. Trimming left V 0 bases short and J 8 bases short, with 16 bases between. Germline V CDR1 and CDR2: LNHNV, YYDKDF (reference sequence). The chain carries TRBV15 and TRBJ1-2; perhaps TRBD1 as D (6 bases). Sequenced material: peripheral blood. The clonotype originates from a person aged 65 to 85 with COVID-19, enrolled during active disease. CDR3 in DNA: TGTGCCACCAGCAGAGATTGGGGGGGCGAAGGAGGCTACACCTTC. It translates to CATSRDWGGEGGYTF.